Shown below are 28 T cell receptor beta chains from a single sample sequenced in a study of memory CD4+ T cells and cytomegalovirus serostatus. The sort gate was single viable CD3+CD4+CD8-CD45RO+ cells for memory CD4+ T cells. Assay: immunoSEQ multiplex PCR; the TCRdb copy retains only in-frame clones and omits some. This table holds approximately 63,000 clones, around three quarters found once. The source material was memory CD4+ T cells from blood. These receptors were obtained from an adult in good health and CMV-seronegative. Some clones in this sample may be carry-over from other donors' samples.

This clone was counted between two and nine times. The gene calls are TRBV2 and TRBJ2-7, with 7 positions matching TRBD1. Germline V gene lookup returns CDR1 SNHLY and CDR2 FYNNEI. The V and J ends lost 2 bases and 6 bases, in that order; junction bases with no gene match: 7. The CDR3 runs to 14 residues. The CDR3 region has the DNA TGTGCCAGCAGTGAAATCGGGGCAGGGGGCGAGCAGTACTTC. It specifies CASSEIGAGGEQYF.

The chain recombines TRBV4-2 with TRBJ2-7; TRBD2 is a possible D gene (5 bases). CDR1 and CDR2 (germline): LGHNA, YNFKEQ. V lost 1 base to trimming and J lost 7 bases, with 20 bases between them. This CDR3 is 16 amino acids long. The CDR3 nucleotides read TGTGCCAGCAGCCAAGCATATTACGGGAACTACGAAGAGCAGTACTTC. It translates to CASSQAYYGNYEEQYF.

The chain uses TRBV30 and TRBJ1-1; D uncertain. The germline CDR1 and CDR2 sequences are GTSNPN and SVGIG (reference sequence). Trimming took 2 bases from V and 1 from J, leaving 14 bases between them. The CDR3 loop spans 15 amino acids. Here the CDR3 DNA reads TGTGCCTGGAGTAAAGGGAACGGTGAGAACACTGAAGCTTTCTTT. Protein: CAWSKGNGENTEAFF.

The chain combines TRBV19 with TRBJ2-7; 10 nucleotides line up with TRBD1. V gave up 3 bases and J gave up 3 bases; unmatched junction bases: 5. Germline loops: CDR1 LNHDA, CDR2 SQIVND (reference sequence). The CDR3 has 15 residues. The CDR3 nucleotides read TGTGCCAGTAGTATGCTGACAGGGGGCAGCTACGAGCAGTACTTC. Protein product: CASSMLTGGSYEQYF.

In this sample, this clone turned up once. The CDR3 sequence: CASSLEYQPQHF. The DNA of the CDR3 is TGTGCCAGCAGCTTAGAGTATCAGCCCCAGCATTTT. This chain joins TRBV7-2 and TRBJ1-5, with unresolved D. With 1 base removed from V and 5 bases from J, the gap between germline ends came to 3 bases. The CDR3 spans 12 residues. In germline, CDR1 is SGHTA, CDR2 FQGNSA.

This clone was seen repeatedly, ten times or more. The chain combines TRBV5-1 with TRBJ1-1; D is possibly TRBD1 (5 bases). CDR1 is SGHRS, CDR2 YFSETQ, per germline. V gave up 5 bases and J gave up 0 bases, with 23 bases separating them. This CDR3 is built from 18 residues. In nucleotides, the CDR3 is TGCGCCAGCAGGCCGGGGGGGTTATTGGGGAGAGTGAACACTGAAGCTTTCTTT. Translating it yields CASRPGGLLGRVNTEAFF.

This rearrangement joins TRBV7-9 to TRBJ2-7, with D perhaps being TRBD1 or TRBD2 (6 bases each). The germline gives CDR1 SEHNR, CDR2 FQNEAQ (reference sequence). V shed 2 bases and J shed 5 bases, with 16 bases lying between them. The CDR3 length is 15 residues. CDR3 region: CASSLRGVGGHEQYF. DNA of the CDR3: TGTGCCAGCAGCTTACGTGGGGTAGGGGGGCACGAGCAGTACTTC. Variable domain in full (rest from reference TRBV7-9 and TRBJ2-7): DTGVSQNPRHKITKRGQNVTFRCDPISEHNRLYWYRQTLGQGPEFLTYFQNEAQLEKSRLLSDRFSAERPKGSFSTLEIQRTEQGDSAMYLCASSLRGVGGHEQYFGPGTRLTVT.

The CDR3 spells CASSLGDVKSTQYF. In DNA, the CDR3 is TGCGCCAGCAGCTTGGGGGACGTTAAGAGTACGCAGTATTTT. The chain has TRBV5-1 and TRBJ2-3, with D perhaps TRBD1 or TRBD2 (5 bases each). The CDR3 has 14 amino acids. The V gene's germline CDR1 is SGHRS and CDR2 YFSETQ. Between the trimmed V and J ends, which lost 0 bases and 8 bases, there was a span of 13 bases.

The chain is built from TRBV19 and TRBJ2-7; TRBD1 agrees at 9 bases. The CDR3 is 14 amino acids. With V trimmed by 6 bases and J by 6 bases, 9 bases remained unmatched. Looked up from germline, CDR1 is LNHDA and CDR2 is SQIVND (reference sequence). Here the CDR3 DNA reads TGTGCCAGTAGCTTCCGGGACAGGGAAGGCGAGCAGTACTTC. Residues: CASSFRDREGEQYF. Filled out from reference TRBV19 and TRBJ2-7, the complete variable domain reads DGGITQSPKYLFRKEGQNVTLSCEQNLNHDAMYWYRQDPGQGLRLIYYSQIVNDFQKGDIAEGYSVSREKKESFPLTVTSAQKNPTAFYLCASSFRDREGEQYFGPGTRLTVT.

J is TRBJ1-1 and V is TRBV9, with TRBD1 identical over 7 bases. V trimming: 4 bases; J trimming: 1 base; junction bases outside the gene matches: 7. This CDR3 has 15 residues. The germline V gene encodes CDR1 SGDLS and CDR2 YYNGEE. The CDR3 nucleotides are TGTGCCAGCAGCCCCCGCCCAGGGGGGAACACTGAAGCTTTCTTT. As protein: CASSPRPGGNTEAFF.

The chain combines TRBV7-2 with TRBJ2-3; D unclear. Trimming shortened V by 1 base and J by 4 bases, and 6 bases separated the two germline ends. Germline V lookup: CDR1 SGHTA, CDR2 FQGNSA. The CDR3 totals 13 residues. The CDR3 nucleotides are TGTGCCAGCAGCTTAGATTATCCAGATACGCAGTATTTT. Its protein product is CASSLDYPDTQYF.

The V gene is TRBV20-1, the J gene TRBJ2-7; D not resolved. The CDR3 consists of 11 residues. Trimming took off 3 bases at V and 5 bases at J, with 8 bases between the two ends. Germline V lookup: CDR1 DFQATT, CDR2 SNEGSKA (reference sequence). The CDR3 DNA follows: TGCAGTGCTAGGAGCATCCACGAGCAGTACTTC. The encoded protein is CSARSIHEQYF.

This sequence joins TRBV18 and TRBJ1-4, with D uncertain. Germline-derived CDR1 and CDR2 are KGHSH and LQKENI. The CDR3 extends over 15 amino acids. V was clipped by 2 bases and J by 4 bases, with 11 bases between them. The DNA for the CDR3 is TGTGCCAGCTCACCAGACCCCGGATATAATGAAAAACTGTTTTTT. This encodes CASSPDPGYNEKLFF. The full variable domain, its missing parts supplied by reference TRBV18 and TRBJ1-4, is NAGVMQNPRHLVRRRGQEARLRCSPMKGHSHVYWYRQLPEEGLKFMVYLQKENIIDESGMPKERFSAEFPKEGPSILRIQQVVRGDSAAYFCASSPDPGYNEKLFFGSGTQLSVL.

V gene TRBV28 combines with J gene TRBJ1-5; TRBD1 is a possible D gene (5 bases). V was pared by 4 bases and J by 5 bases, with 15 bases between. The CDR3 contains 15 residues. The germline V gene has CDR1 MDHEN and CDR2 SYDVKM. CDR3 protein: CASSSAGGRYQPQHF. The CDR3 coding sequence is TGTGCCAGCAGTTCTGCTGGGGGTAGGTATCAGCCCCAGCATTTT.

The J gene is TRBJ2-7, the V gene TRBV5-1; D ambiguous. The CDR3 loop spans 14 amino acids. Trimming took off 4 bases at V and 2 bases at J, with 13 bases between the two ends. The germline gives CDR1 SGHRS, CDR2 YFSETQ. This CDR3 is CASSLSASTYEQYF. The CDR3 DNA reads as TGCGCCAGCAGCCTTTCAGCGAGCACCTACGAGCAGTACTTC.

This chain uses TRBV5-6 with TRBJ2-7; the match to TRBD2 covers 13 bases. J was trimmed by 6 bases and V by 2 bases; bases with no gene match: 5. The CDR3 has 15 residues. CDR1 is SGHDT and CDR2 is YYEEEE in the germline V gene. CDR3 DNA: TGTGCCAGCAGCTTTTTTGGGACTAGCGGGACCGAGCAGTACTTC. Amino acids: CASSFFGTSGTEQYF.

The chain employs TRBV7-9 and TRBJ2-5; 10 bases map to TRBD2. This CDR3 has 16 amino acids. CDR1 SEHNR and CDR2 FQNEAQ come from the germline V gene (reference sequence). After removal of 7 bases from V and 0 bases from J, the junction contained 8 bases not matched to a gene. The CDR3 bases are TGTGCCAGCACCACCCTACTAGCGGGGTACCAAGAGACCCAGTACTTC. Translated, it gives CASTTLLAGYQETQYF.

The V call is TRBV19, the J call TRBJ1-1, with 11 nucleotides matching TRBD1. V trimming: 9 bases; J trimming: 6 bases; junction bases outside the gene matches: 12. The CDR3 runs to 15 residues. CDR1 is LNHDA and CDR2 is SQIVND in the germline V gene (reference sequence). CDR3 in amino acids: CASIPRGGQGAEAFF. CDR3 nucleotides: TGTGCCAGCATCCCGCGGGGGGGACAGGGGGCTGAAGCTTTCTTT.

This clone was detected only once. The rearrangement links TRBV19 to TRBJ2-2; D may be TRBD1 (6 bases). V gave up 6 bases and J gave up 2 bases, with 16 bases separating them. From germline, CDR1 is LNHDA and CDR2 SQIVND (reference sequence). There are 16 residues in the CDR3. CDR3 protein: CASRFPGARNTGELFF. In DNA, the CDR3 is TGTGCCAGTAGGTTCCCAGGGGCCCGAAACACCGGGGAGCTGTTTTTT.

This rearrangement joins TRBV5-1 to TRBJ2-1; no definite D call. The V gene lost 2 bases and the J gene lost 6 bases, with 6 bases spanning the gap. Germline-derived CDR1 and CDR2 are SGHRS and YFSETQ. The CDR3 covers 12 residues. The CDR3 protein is CASSLGGNEQFF. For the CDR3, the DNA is TGCGCCAGCAGCTTAGGCGGCAATGAGCAGTTCTTC.

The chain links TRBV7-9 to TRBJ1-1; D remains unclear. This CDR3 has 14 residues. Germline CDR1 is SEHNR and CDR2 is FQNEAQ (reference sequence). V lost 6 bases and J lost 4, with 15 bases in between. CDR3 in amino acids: CASRDSGRGTEAFF. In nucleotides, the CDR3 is TGTGCCAGCAGGGATAGCGGGCGGGGCACTGAAGCTTTCTTT.

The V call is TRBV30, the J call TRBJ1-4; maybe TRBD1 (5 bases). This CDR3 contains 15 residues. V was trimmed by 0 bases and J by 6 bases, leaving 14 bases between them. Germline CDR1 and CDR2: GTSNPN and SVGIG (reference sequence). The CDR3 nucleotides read TGTGCCTGGAGTGTAGGGACCCCAGCGGATGAAAAACTGTTTTTT. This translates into CAWSVGTPADEKLFF.

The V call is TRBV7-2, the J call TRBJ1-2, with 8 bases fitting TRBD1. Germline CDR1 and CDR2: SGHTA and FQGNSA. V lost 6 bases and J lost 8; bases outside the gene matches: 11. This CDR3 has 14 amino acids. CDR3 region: CASSSNFRDRGYTF. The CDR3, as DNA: TGTGCCAGCAGTTCGAACTTCCGGGACAGGGGCTACACCTTC.

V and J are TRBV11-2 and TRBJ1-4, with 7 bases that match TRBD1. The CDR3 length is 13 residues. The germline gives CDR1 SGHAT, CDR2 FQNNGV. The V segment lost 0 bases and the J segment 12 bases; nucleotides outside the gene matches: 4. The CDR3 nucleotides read TGTGCCAGCAGCTTAGAAGGGGGCAGAGAACTGTTTTTT. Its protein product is CASSLEGGRELFF.

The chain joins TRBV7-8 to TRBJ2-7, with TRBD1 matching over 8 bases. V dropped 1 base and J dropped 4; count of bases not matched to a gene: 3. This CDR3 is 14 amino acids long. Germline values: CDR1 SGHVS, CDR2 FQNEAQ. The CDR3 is CASSLVGTGYEQYF. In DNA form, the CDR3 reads TGTGCCAGCAGCTTAGTAGGGACAGGTTACGAGCAGTACTTC. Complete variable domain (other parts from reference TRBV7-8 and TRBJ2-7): GAGVSQSPRYKVAKRGQDVALRCDPISGHVSLFWYQQALGQGPEFLTYFQNEAQLDKSGLPSDRFFAERPEGSVSTLKIQRTQQEDSAVYLCASSLVGTGYEQYFGPGTRLTVT.

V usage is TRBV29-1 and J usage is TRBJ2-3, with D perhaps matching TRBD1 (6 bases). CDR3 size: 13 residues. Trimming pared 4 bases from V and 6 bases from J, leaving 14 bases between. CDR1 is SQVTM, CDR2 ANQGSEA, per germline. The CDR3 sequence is CSVVPLQGDTQYF. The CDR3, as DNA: TGCAGCGTTGTACCCCTTCAGGGGGATACGCAGTATTTT.

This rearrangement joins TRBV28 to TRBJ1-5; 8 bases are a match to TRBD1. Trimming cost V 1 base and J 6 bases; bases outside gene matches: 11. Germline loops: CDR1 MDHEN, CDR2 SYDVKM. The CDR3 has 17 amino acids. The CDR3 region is CASSLLGTGGATQPQHF. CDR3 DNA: TGTGCCAGCAGTTTATTGGGGACAGGAGGAGCTACTCAGCCCCAGCATTTT.

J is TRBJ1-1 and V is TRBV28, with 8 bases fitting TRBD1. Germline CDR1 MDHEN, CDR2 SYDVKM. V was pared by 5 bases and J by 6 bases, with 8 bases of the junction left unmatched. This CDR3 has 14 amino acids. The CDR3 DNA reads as TGTGCCAGCAGTCCTACCAGGGGGCGGGCTGAAGCTTTCTTT. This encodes CASSPTRGRAEAFF.